The subject of this entry is one T cell receptor (beta chain). The germline V gene encodes CDR1 MNHEY and CDR2 SVGAGI. This CDR3 is 13 amino acids long. With V trimmed by 8 bases and J by 6 bases, 4 bases remained unmatched. The assay was immunoSEQ multiplex PCR, and TCRdb's table has in-frame clones only and misses some. This table holds 65,000 to 85,000 clones, more than 70% found once. This sample is drawn from a study of blood T cell repertoires in COVID-19. In the study overall: Collection of acute and convalescent COVID-19 samples took place in the United States, Italy and Spain.

The sequencing sample was made of peripheral blood. V is TRBV6-5 and J is TRBJ2-2; TRBD1 aligns across 9 bases. The sequence came from a human donor in a cohort sampled during active COVID-19. The CDR3 loop reads CASGTGMAGELFF. DNA of the CDR3: TGTGCCAGCGGGACAGGGATGGCCGGGGAGCTGTTTTTT.